Following are 30 T cell receptor beta chains from one sample sequenced in a study of Ad26.COV2.S vaccination and SARS-CoV-2 variants (dated by TCRdb to the early 2020s). The treatment or condition label, as the study defines it: about 20 received Ad26.COV2.S at low or high dose, single or two shots; five or six received placebo; per-sample allocation not given. Repertoires of vaccine and placebo recipients were sequenced from samples taken on day 63 after the first injection. Libraries were built with the immunoSEQ multiplex PCR assay. In TCRdb, the immuneACCESS table is reduced to in-frame sequences with V and J assigned. These tables do not hold every clone; where another copy was compared, an unresolved V gene accounts for under half, and the others remain unexplained. The sample table shows fewer than 400,000 clones, and approximately 89% are seen once. Around 2% of the sample rests with the top ten.

Source: peripheral blood, taken in a trial of Ad26.COV2.S vaccine versus placebo. All receptors derive from a person aged 18-60 years who received the Ad26.COV2.S COVID-19 vaccine or a placebo.

The chain is built from TRBV7-2 and TRBJ2-1; 9 positions match TRBD2. The CDR3 runs 15 residues. Trimming removed 0 bases from V and 6 bases from J; junction bases left unmatched: 3. The germline gives CDR1 SGHTA, CDR2 FQGNSA. The chain's CDR3 is CASSLASGRRNEQFF. CDR3 nucleotide sequence: TGTGCCAGCAGCTTAGCTAGCGGGAGACGCAATGAGCAGTTCTTC.

This clone was found once. V and J are TRBV30 and TRBJ2-1; perhaps TRBD2 as D (6 bases). CDR1 GTSNPN and CDR2 SVGIG come from the germline V gene (reference sequence). The V and J ends lost 3 bases and 10 bases respectively, with 16 bases between them. This CDR3 has 13 amino acids. The CDR3 DNA is TGTGCCTGGAGCAGGGACCTAGCGAGGGAGCAGTTCTTC. This translates into CAWSRDLAREQFF.

The chain joins TRBV9 to TRBJ2-3, with no clear D. Germline CDR1 SGDLS, CDR2 YYNGEE. Trimming pared 0 bases from V and 4 bases from J, leaving 9 bases between. The CDR3 totals 14 residues. CDR3 residues: CASSVELIADTQYF. CDR3 in DNA: TGTGCCAGCAGCGTAGAGCTCATCGCAGATACGCAGTATTTT.

The chain carries TRBV24-1 and TRBJ2-7; D may be TRBD1 (6 bases). Germline V gives CDR1 KGHDR, CDR2 SFDVKD. CDR3 length: 12 amino acids. Trimming stripped 9 bases from V and 3 bases from J, with 11 bases between. The CDR3 protein is CATGSDSYEQYF. The CDR3 nucleotides are TGTGCCACCGGATCGGACAGCTACGAGCAGTACTTC.

The V call is TRBV7-3, the J call TRBJ2-1; 10 positions agree with TRBD2. The CDR3 spans 16 residues. Germline CDR1 is SGHTA and CDR2 is FQGTGA. The V and J ends lost 4 bases and 8 bases, in that order; junction bases with no gene match: 11. This CDR3 reads CASSSFRASGSYEQFF. In DNA form, the CDR3 reads TGTGCCAGCAGCTCTTTTAGGGCTAGCGGGAGTTATGAGCAGTTCTTC.

This chain joins TRBV2 and TRBJ2-1; no clear D gene. The CDR3 contains 12 residues. Per germline, CDR1 SNHLY and CDR2 FYNNEI. V dropped 6 bases and J dropped 6 bases, with 9 bases sitting between them. CDR3 in DNA: TGTGCCAGCAGAACCTACAGCAATGAGCAGTTCTTC. Its translation: CASRTYSNEQFF.

This clone was seen just once. In DNA, the CDR3 is TGTGCCAGCAGCCCCCCGGGTAGCGGGCGTGATACGCAGTATTTT. It codes for CASSPPGSGRDTQYF. This sequence joins TRBV4-2 and TRBJ2-3; TRBD2 matches at 7 bases. V lost 4 bases, J lost 6 bases, and 10 bases stayed unmatched. Looked up from germline, CDR1 is LGHNA and CDR2 is YNFKEQ. The CDR3 spans 15 residues.

The chain joins TRBV6-1 to TRBJ2-5; the D is unclear. Trimming stripped 7 bases from V and 5 bases from J, with 11 bases between. This CDR3 region has 12 residues. Germline-derived CDR1 and CDR2 are MNHNS and SASEGT. CDR3 sequence: CASTDVQETQYF. CDR3 sequence (DNA): TGTGCCAGCACCGACGTTCAGGAGACCCAGTACTTC.

This clone appeared a single time. The V gene is TRBV19, the J gene TRBJ1-1; 9 bases agree with TRBD1. The CDR3 contains 13 residues. Germline CDR1 reads LNHDA; CDR2 reads SQIVND (reference sequence). The junction had 6 bases not matched to a gene; V was cut back by 8 bases and J by 5 bases. Here the CDR3 reads CASQDRGRTEAFF. DNA of the CDR3: TGTGCCAGTCAGGACAGGGGCAGAACTGAAGCTTTCTTT.

The CDR3 sequence is CASSLRDRGLGEAFF. In DNA form, the CDR3 reads TGTGCCAGCAGCCTCCGGGACAGGGGGTTGGGTGAAGCTTTCTTT. The chain links TRBV11-2 to TRBJ1-1, with 11 bases fitting TRBD1. After removal of 5 bases from V and 7 bases from J, the junction contained 9 bases not matched to a gene. Germline V gene data show CDR1 as SGHAT and CDR2 as FQNNGV. The CDR3 is 15 amino acids.

This sequence joins TRBV12-3 or TRBV12-4 and TRBJ1-5; D is perhaps TRBD1 (5 bases). This CDR3 contains 12 residues. V gave up 5 bases and J gave up 15 bases, with 17 bases separating them. CDR3 bases: TGTGCCAGCAGTACCGGACAAACCTCCGTGCATTTT. It codes for CASSTGQTSVHF.

The CDR3 nucleotides read TGTGCCACCTTGAGGGGAGACACCGGGGAGCTGTTTTTT. This encodes CATLRGDTGELFF. V and J are TRBV19 and TRBJ2-2; D may correspond to TRBD1 or TRBD2 (5 bases each). CDR3 length: 13 residues. Germline CDR1 reads LNHDA; CDR2 reads SQIVND (reference sequence). V was pared by 10 bases and J by 3 bases, with 12 bases between.

J is TRBJ2-3 and V is TRBV5-1, with D possibly being TRBD1 (5 bases). Between the trimmed V and J ends, which lost 1 base and 6 bases, there was a span of 9 bases. Germline loops: CDR1 SGHRS, CDR2 YFSETQ. The CDR3 is 13 amino acids. The CDR3 protein is CASSLWGADTQYF. The CDR3 DNA sequence: TGCGCCAGCAGCTTGTGGGGCGCGGATACGCAGTATTTT. Based on the CDR3 plus reference TRBV5-1 and TRBJ2-3, the full variable domain is KAGVTQTPRYLIKTRGQQVTLSCSPISGHRSVSWYQQTPGQGLQFLFEYFSETQRNKGNFPGRFSGRQFSNSRSEMNVSTLELGDSALYLCASSLWGADTQYFGPGTRLTVL.

The chain joins TRBV28 to TRBJ1-1, with a weak D call TRBD1 (5 bases). V was clipped by 3 bases and J by 0 bases, with 14 bases between them. CDR3 length: 16 residues. The germline CDR1 and CDR2 sequences are MDHEN and SYDVKM. DNA for the CDR3: TGTGCCAGCAGTTTTCAGGGACCGGTGGTGAACACTGAAGCTTTCTTT. This codes for CASSFQGPVVNTEAFF.

The chain has TRBV30 and TRBJ1-5; the D is unclear. This CDR3 spans 15 amino acids. Trimming removed 4 bases from V and 0 bases from J, with 13 bases in between. Germline CDR1 is GTSNPN and CDR2 is SVGIG (reference sequence). Written as DNA, the CDR3 is TGTGCCTGGACGGTAGGTGGATATAGCAATCAGCCCCAGCATTTT. The encoded protein is CAWTVGGYSNQPQHF.

This chain joins TRBV20-1 and TRBJ1-1; a possible D gene is TRBD1 (5 bases). This CDR3 region has 14 residues. V was clipped by 3 bases and J by 5 bases, with 16 bases between them. Germline V gene lookup returns CDR1 DFQATT and CDR2 SNEGSKA (reference sequence). This CDR3 reads CSASREGIGTEAFF. The CDR3 nucleotides read TGCAGTGCTAGTCGGGAGGGGATTGGGACTGAAGCTTTCTTT.

The V gene is TRBV18, the J gene TRBJ1-1; D is undetermined. The CDR3 totals 13 residues. V lost 4 bases and J lost 1, with 7 bases in between. Germline V lookup: CDR1 KGHSH, CDR2 LQKENI. CDR3 nucleotides: TGTGCCAGCTCACGTCTCCAGAACACTGAAGCTTTCTTT. Protein sequence: CASSRLQNTEAFF.

The CDR3 DNA sequence: TGTGCCAGCAGCCGTCCCGGGACTGCTGAAAAACTGTTTTTT. Its translation is CASSRPGTAEKLFF. This chain joins TRBV5-5 and TRBJ1-4, with TRBD1 as a possible D gene (5 bases). The germline V gene has CDR1 SGHKS and CDR2 YYEKEE (reference sequence). Trimming left V 4 bases short and J 7 bases short, with 14 bases between. The CDR3 runs to 14 residues.

The V call is TRBV10-3, the J call TRBJ1-2; TRBD1 is a possible D gene (6 bases). Germline V gives CDR1 ENHRY, CDR2 SYGVKD. The CDR3 has 16 residues. Trimming cost V 3 bases and J 6 bases, with 20 bases left between them. CDR3 sequence reads: CAISESFPPTGNGYTF. DNA for the CDR3: TGTGCCATCAGTGAATCATTCCCCCCAACAGGGAATGGCTACACCTTC.

The rearrangement joins TRBV6-2 or TRBV6-3 to TRBJ2-5; tentative D call: TRBD2 (5 bases). V shed 5 bases and J shed 4 bases, with 14 bases lying between them. Germline-derived CDR1 and CDR2 are MNHEY and SVGEGT. This CDR3 comprises 14 residues. This CDR3 reads CASSRAWRRETQYF. In DNA form, the CDR3 reads TGTGCCAGCAGTAGGGCATGGAGGCGAGAGACCCAGTACTTC.

The V and J genes are TRBV6-6 and TRBJ2-3; D is unresolved. The germline V gene has CDR1 MNHNY and CDR2 SVGAGI (reference sequence). The CDR3 contains 13 residues. Trimming stripped 2 bases from V and 1 base from J, with 4 bases between. The DNA of the CDR3 is TGTGCCAGCAGTTACGGGGGCACAGATACGCAGTATTTT. Its protein product is CASSYGGTDTQYF.

Concerning this clone itself: The same CDR3 also results from other DNA sequences found in this sample. CDR3 residues: CASGFPDTEAFF. In nucleotides, the CDR3 is TGTGCTAGTGGTTTTCCGGACACTGAAGCTTTCTTT. The chain joins TRBV12-5 to TRBJ1-1; D unclear. CDR3 length: 12 residues. The germline CDR1 and CDR2 sequences are LGHNT and FRNRAP. The V end lost 3 bases, the J end lost 3 bases, and 5 bases lay between the germline ends.

V gene TRBV4-3 combines with J gene TRBJ2-2; TRBD1 matches at 8 bases. Germline V gene data show CDR1 as LGHNA and CDR2 as YSLEER. The junction had 9 bases not matched to a gene; V was cut back by 0 bases and J by 6 bases. The CDR3 is 17 residues long. The CDR3 loop is CASSQDRRVQGAGELFF. Written as DNA, the CDR3 is TGCGCCAGCAGCCAAGATCGTAGGGTACAGGGGGCCGGGGAGCTGTTTTTT.

With regard to this clone: An end of the junction differs from the germline gene, which may be a read error. This chain uses TRBV30 with TRBJ2-7; 10 bases are a match to TRBD1. This CDR3 spans 11 amino acids. The V gene's germline CDR1 is GTSNPN and CDR2 SVGIG (reference sequence). DNA of the CDR3: TGTGCCTGGACCAACGGGACAGGGGCTAACTTC. As protein: CAWTNGTGANF. The full variable domain, its missing parts supplied by reference TRBV30 and TRBJ2-7, is SQTIHQWPATLVQPVGSPLSLECTVEGTSNPNLYWYRQAAGRGLQLLFYSVGIGQISSEVPQNLSASRPQDRQFILSSKKLLLSDSGFYLCAWTNGTGANFGPGTRLTVT.

In this sample, this clone turned up once. The chain joins TRBV30 to TRBJ2-2, with 13 nucleotides matching TRBD2. The germline gives CDR1 GTSNPN, CDR2 SVGIG (reference sequence). V dropped 1 base and J dropped 2; count of bases not matched to a gene: 7. The CDR3 is made up of 18 amino acids. This chain's CDR3 is CAWSDHRLAGGNTGELFF. The CDR3 DNA sequence: TGTGCCTGGAGTGACCACCGACTAGCGGGAGGTAACACCGGGGAGCTGTTTTTT.

J is TRBJ2-2 and V is TRBV5-1, with no clear D. Trimming removed 1 base at V and 0 bases at J, with 7 bases between. This CDR3 contains 15 residues. From germline, CDR1 is SGHRS and CDR2 YFSETQ. CDR3 protein: CASSLYGSNTGELFF. In DNA form, the CDR3 reads TGCGCCAGCAGCTTGTACGGATCGAACACCGGGGAGCTGTTTTTT.

The genes are TRBV13 and TRBJ2-3; D remains unclear. From germline, CDR1 is PRHDT and CDR2 FYEKMQ (reference sequence). The V gene lost 5 bases and the J gene lost 1 base, with 4 bases spanning the gap. CDR3 size: 12 residues. The CDR3 spells CASSLRTDTQYF. The CDR3 DNA reads TGTGCCAGCAGCCTACGCACAGATACGCAGTATTTT.

V is TRBV3-1 (or the pseudogene TRBV3-2) and J is TRBJ2-1; perhaps TRBD1 as D (5 bases). Trimming took off 0 bases at V and 4 bases at J, with 10 bases between the two ends. The CDR3 has 15 residues. CDR1 LGHDT and CDR2 YNNKEL come from the germline V gene (reference sequence). CDR3 sequence reads: CASSQDAQGYNEQFF. CDR3 nucleotides: TGTGCCAGCAGCCAAGACGCCCAGGGATACAATGAGCAGTTCTTC.

The rearrangement links TRBV18 to TRBJ1-4; TRBD1 matches at 9 bases. V was clipped by 3 bases and J by 5 bases; unmatched bases: 13. CDR1 KGHSH and CDR2 LQKENI come from the germline V gene. The length of the CDR3 is 18 residues. CDR3 protein: CASSPGQGSPNTNEKLFF. In DNA, the CDR3 is TGTGCCAGCTCACCGGGACAGGGTTCTCCAAACACGAATGAAAAACTGTTTTTT.

The rearrangement joins TRBV5-6 to TRBJ2-3; 10 bases align to TRBD2. V was pared by 5 bases and J by 0 bases, with 6 bases of the junction left unmatched. The CDR3 extends over 16 amino acids. Germline V lookup: CDR1 SGHDT, CDR2 YYEEEE. The CDR3, as DNA: TGTGCCAGCAGTAAAGGACTAGCGGCTAGCACAGATACGCAGTATTTT. It is translated as CASSKGLAASTDTQYF.